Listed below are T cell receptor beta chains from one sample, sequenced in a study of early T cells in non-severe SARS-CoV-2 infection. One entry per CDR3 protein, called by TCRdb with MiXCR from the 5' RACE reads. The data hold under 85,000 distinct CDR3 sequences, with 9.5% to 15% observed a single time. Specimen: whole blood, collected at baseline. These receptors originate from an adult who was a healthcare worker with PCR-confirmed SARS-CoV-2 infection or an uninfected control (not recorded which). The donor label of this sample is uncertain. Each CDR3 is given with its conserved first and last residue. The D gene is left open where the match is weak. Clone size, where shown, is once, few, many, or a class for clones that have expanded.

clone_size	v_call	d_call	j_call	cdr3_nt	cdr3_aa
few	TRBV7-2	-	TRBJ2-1	TGTGCCAGCAGCTTACCCCTGCGTACCTACAATGAGCAGTTCTTC	CASSLPLRTYNEQFF
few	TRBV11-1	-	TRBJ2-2	TGTGCCAGCAGCTCTCGGAGGAGCGGGGAGCTGTTTTTT	CASSSRRSGELFF
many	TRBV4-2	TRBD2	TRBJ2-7	TGTGCCAGCAGCCAAGAGCTTACTAGCGAATCCTACGAGCAGTACTTC	CASSQELTSESYEQYF
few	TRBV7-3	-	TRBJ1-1	TGTGCCAGCAGCTTCCAGGGAGCGACTGAAGCTTTCTTT	CASSFQGATEAFF
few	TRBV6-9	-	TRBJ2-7	TGTGCCAGCATCAGCGCGACCTACGAGCAGTACTTC	CASISATYEQYF
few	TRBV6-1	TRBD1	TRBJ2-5	TGTGCCAGCAGTAGCCGACAGGGACGGGTGGAGACCCAGTACTTC	CASSSRQGRVETQYF
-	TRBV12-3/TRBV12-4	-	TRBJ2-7	TGTGCCAGCACCCCCTCGTTGACTCACTCCTACGAGCAGTACTTC	CASTPSLTHSYEQYF
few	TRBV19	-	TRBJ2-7	TGTGCCAGTAGTATGGGGGTCTACTACGAGCAGTACTTC	CASSMGVYYEQYF
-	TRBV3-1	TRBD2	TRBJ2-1	TGTGCCAGCAGCCGAGACCTACTAGCGGTACAGTTCTTC	CASSRDLLAVQFF
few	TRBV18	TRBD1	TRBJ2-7	TGTGCCAGCTCACCATCAAGGGACAGGGGGCGCCCCTACGAGCAGTACTTC	CASSPSRDRGRPYEQYF
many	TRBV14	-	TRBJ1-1	TGTGCCAGCAGCCGGAGTTCAATTGGGGTTGACGCTTTCTTT	CASSRSSIGVDAFF
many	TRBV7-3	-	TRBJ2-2	TGTGCCAGCAGCCTCAACGGCAGGCGGGGCGGGGAGCTGTTTTTT	CASSLNGRRGGELFF
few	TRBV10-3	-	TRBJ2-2	TGTGCCATCAGCCACGGGGAATCGAACACCGGGGAGCTGTTTTTT	CAISHGESNTGELFF
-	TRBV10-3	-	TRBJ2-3	TGTGCCATCAGTGAGACGCTAGTAGGAGATACGCAGTATTTT	CAISETLVGDTQYF
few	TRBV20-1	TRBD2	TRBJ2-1	TGCAGTGCTGGACTAGCGGGCTTCTACAATGAGCAGTTCTTC	CSAGLAGFYNEQFF
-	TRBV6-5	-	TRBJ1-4	TGTGCCAGCAGACGGATCGGGCCGGGGGCGGAAAAACTGTTTTTT	CASRRIGPGAEKLFF
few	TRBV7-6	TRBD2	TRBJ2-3	TGTGCCAGTTCGCAACTAGCGGGGGAAGATACGCAGTATTTT	CASSQLAGEDTQYF
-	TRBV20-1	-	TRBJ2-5	TGCAGTGCTAGATTATCAGGGGAGACCCAGTACTTC	CSARLSGETQYF
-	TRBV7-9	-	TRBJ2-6	TGTGCCAGCAGCTCCCCAGGGCCACCTGGGGCCAACGTCCTGACTTTC	CASSSPGPPGANVLTF
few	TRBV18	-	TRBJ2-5	TGTGCCAGCTCAAGTTCAAAACAAGAGACCCAGTACTTC	CASSSSKQETQYF
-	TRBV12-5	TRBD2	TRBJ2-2	TGTGCTAGTGGTGAAGCGGGGGCGGCGTTCGGGGAGCTGTTTTTT	CASGEAGAAFGELFF
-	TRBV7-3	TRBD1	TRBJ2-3	TGTGCCAGCAGCGCCCGGGACAGGGGTACAGATACGCAGTATTTT	CASSARDRGTDTQYF
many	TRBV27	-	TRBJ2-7	TGTGCCAGCAGTCCGCAGGGTCCACCGTCGGGCAACGAGCAGTACTTC	CASSPQGPPSGNEQYF
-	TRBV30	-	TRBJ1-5	TGTGCCTGGAGTGTCCAGGGCAATCAGCCCCAGCATTTT	CAWSVQGNQPQHF
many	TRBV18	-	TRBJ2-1	TGTGCCAGCTCACCATTCAGCGACAATGAGCAGTTCTTC	CASSPFSDNEQFF
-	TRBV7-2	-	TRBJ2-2	TGTGCCAGCAGCTTGAGTTTTTCGGTCTATCAGAACACCGGGGAGCTGTTTTTT	CASSLSFSVYQNTGELFF
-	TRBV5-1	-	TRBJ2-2	TGCGCCAGCAGCTTGGGGTTAGCGGCCCTGAACACCGGGGAGCTGTTTTTT	CASSLGLAALNTGELFF
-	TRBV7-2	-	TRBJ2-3	TGTGCCAGCAGCCAAGGATTCAATACGCAGTATTTT	CASSQGFNTQYF
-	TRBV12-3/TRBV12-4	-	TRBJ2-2	TGTGCCAGCAGACCGACTAGATCCGGGGAGCTGTTTTTT	CASRPTRSGELFF
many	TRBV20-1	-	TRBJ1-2	TGCAGTGCTAGATTACCAGTAGATAGTGGCTACACCTTC	CSARLPVDSGYTF
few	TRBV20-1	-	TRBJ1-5	TGCAGTGCCCAGGGGCGAGGCAATCAGCCCCAGCATTTT	CSAQGRGNQPQHF
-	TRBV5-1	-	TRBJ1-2	TGCGCCAGCAGATCAGAGTATAACTATGGCTACACCTTC	CASRSEYNYGYTF
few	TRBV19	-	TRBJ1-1	TGTGCCAGTAGTATGGGGTACGGGAACACTGAAGCTTTCTTT	CASSMGYGNTEAFF
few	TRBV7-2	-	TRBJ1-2	TGTGCCAGCAGCTATAGGGAATTGGCAGGCGGGGACTATGGCTACACCTTC	CASSYRELAGGDYGYTF
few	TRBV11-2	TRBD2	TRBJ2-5	TGTGCCAGCAGCCTAGCGGGGGGGCCTAGAGAGACCCAGTACTTC	CASSLAGGPRETQYF
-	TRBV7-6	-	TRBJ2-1	TGTGCCAGCAGCCCTTCTTACTCCCTTTCGGAGCAGTTCTTC	CASSPSYSLSEQFF
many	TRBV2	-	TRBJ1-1	TGTGCCAGCAGGGGCCAGATGAACACTGAAGCTTTCTTT	CASRGQMNTEAFF
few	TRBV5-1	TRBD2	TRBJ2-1	TGCGCCAGCAGCCGGACCCTAGCGGGGGGAATCTACAATGAGCAGTTCTTC	CASSRTLAGGIYNEQFF
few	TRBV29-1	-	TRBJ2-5	TGCAGCGTTGAAGGCGCGACAGTGGGTGTTAGGGAGACCCAGTACTTC	CSVEGATVGVRETQYF
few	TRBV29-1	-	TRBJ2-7	TGCAGCGTTGAACTCCCGCAGGGCCCGAGCTCCTACGAGCAGTACTTC	CSVELPQGPSSYEQYF
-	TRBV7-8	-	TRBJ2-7	TGTGCCAGCAGCTTATTTGGGGCAGGGTCGAGTTCTATCTACGAGCAGTACTTC	CASSLFGAGSSSIYEQYF